The 15 T cell receptor beta chains below come from one sample, sequenced in a study of siplizumab effects on memory and regulatory T cells. Clones were read by immunoSEQ multiplex PCR, and TCRdb kept only the in-frame ones, dropping some. Among approximately 82,000 clones, approximately 88% were seen once, and the ten largest hold over 1.5%. The sample comprised Tregs sorted from blood. The receptors were gathered from a human donor in good health.

This clone was recorded once. The V call is TRBV7-9, the J call TRBJ2-1, with no clear D. V was cut by 1 base and J by 1 base, with 5 bases left in between. CDR3 size: 14 residues. CDR1 and CDR2 (germline): SEHNR, FQNEAQ (reference sequence). The DNA of the CDR3 is TGTGCCAGCAGCTTAGGAGCGTCCTACAATGAGCAGTTCTTC. Protein product: CASSLGASYNEQFF.

This clone was seen only once. The chain employs TRBV4-1 and TRBJ1-6, with 9 bases aligning to TRBD1. J was trimmed by 8 bases and V by 3 bases; bases with no gene match: 5. The CDR3 spans 15 residues. The germline CDR1 and CDR2 sequences are MGHRA and YSYEKL. CDR3 region: CASSQQTGGHSPLHF. CDR3 DNA sequence: TGCGCCAGCAGCCAGCAGACAGGGGGGCATTCACCCCTCCACTTT.

This chain uses TRBV18 with TRBJ2-3; no clear D gene. The V gene's germline CDR1 is KGHSH and CDR2 LQKENI. The V end lost 1 base, the J end lost 3 bases, and 2 bases lay between the germline ends. The CDR3 length is 12 residues. The CDR3 sequence is CASSPQTDTQYF. CDR3 nucleotides: TGTGCCAGCTCACCACAGACAGATACGCAGTATTTT.

This chain uses TRBV6-5 with TRBJ2-7; no clear D. The CDR3 runs 14 residues. CDR1 is MNHEY and CDR2 is SVGAGI in the germline V gene. V lost 6 bases and J lost 0, with 12 bases in between. CDR3 DNA: TGTGCCAGCAGACCGGACCGGCTCTCCTACGAGCAGTACTTC. This encodes CASRPDRLSYEQYF.

V and J are TRBV7-8 and TRBJ2-1; 7 nucleotides align to TRBD2. After removal of 5 bases from V and 2 bases from J, the junction contained 12 bases not matched to a gene. The CDR3 loop spans 17 amino acids. In germline, CDR1 is SGHVS, CDR2 FQNEAQ. The CDR3 DNA sequence: TGTGCCAGCAGCAAATACGTGTCGGCGGGAGCCTACAATGAGCAGTTCTTC. Protein: CASSKYVSAGAYNEQFF.

This clone was observed a single time. This rearrangement joins TRBV19 to TRBJ1-3, with TRBD1 matching 9 bases. The germline V gene encodes CDR1 LNHDA and CDR2 SQIVND (reference sequence). Trimming at V came to 5 bases and at J to 4 bases, leaving 3 bases not matched to a gene. This CDR3 is built from 14 residues. The CDR3 DNA sequence: TGTGCCAGTAGTCGGGGGACAGGGGGAAACACCATATATTTT. As protein: CASSRGTGGNTIYF.

CDR3 sequence (DNA): TGTGCCAGCTGGGGGACAGGGGGCGTGCGAACTGAAGCTTTCTTT. Translation: CASWGTGGVRTEAFF. This rearrangement joins TRBV19 to TRBJ1-1; 12 bases align to TRBD1. After removal of 9 bases from V and 5 bases from J, the junction contained 10 bases not matched to a gene. The CDR3 length is 15 residues. Germline loops: CDR1 LNHDA, CDR2 SQIVND (reference sequence). Full variable domain (missing parts from reference TRBV19 and TRBJ1-1): DGGITQSPKYLFRKEGQNVTLSCEQNLNHDAMYWYRQDPGQGLRLIYYSQIVNDFQKGDIAEGYSVSREKKESFPLTVTSAQKNPTAFYLCASWGTGGVRTEAFFGQGTRLTVV.

The V and J genes are TRBV28 and TRBJ2-5; no definite D call. The CDR3 consists of 14 residues. The germline CDR1 and CDR2 sequences are MDHEN and SYDVKM. Trimming cost V 5 bases and J 2 bases, with 12 bases left between them. The CDR3 DNA sequence: TGTGCCAGCAGTGGGGTGGGTTTTCAAGAGACCCAGTACTTC. Amino acid sequence: CASSGVGFQETQYF.

CDR3 in DNA: TGTGCCAGCAGTTACGGGACTAGCAATCAGCCCCAGCATTTT. Residues: CASSYGTSNQPQHF. The chain uses TRBV6-5 and TRBJ1-5; D is perhaps TRBD1 (5 bases). The V gene's germline CDR1 is MNHEY and CDR2 SVGAGI. The CDR3 runs to 14 residues. V was trimmed by 2 bases and J by 0 bases, leaving 5 bases between them.

The V gene is TRBV7-2, the J gene TRBJ1-3; 7 positions match TRBD1. Trimming at V came to 6 bases and at J to 9 bases, leaving 11 bases not matched to a gene. Germline CDR1 and CDR2: SGHTA and FQGNSA. The CDR3 contains 14 residues. CDR3 residues: CASSRDSDGSTIYF. The DNA for the CDR3 is TGTGCCAGCAGTCGGGACAGCGACGGGAGCACCATATATTTT.

This chain connects TRBV18 to TRBJ1-3; D not certain. The CDR3 spans 14 residues. Trimming cost V 1 base and J 8 bases, with 12 bases left between them. The germline gives CDR1 KGHSH, CDR2 LQKENI. The CDR3 region has the DNA TGTGCCAGCTCACCACAGGCAGCGGAACACACCATATATTTT. It encodes CASSPQAAEHTIYF.

This chain joins TRBV16 and TRBJ1-1; D unclear. The CDR3 length is 13 residues. V was clipped by 3 bases and J by 4 bases, with 9 bases between them. Germline V gene data show CDR1 as KGHSY and CDR2 as FQNENV. CDR3 sequence: CASSQGRGTEAFF. The DNA for the CDR3 is TGTGCCAGCAGCCAGGGTCGGGGCACTGAAGCTTTCTTT.

This clone has a single count. The V call is TRBV5-1, the J call TRBJ2-3; a possible D gene is TRBD2 (5 bases). CDR3 length equals 14 residues. Between the trimmed V and J ends, which lost 1 base and 0 bases, there was a span of 6 bases. Germline CDR1 is SGHRS and CDR2 is YFSETQ. In DNA, the CDR3 is TGCGCCAGCAGCTTGACTAGGAGCACAGATACGCAGTATTTT. Encoded protein: CASSLTRSTDTQYF.

In this sample, this clone turned up a few times. The V call is TRBV19, the J call TRBJ1-2, with D unclear. V lost 5 bases, J lost 3 bases, and 7 bases lay in between. This CDR3 has 12 amino acids. Germline CDR1 LNHDA, CDR2 SQIVND (reference sequence). CDR3 sequence reads: CASSRDYYGYTF. The CDR3 DNA follows: TGTGCCAGTAGTCGAGACTACTATGGCTACACCTTC.

This chain connects TRBV9 to TRBJ2-2, with D unresolved. Germline V gene sequence: CDR1 SGDLS, CDR2 YYNGEE. The V and J ends lost 2 bases and 0 bases respectively, with 5 bases between them. This CDR3 comprises 14 residues. The CDR3 loop reads CASSVGANTGELFF. The CDR3 DNA reads TGTGCCAGCAGCGTCGGTGCGAACACCGGGGAGCTGTTTTTT.